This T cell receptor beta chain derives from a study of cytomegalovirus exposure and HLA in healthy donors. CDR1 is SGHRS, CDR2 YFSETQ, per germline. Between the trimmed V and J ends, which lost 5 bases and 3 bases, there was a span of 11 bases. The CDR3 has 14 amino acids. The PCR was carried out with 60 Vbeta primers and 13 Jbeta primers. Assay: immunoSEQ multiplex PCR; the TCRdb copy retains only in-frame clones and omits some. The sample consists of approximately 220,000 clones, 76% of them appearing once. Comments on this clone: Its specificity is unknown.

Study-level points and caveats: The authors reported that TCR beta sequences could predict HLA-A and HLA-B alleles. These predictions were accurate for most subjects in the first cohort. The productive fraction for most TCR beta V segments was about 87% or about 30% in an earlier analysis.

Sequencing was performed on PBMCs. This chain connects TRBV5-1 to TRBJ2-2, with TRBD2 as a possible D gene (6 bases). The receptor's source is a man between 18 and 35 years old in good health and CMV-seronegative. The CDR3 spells CASRPGTDTGELFF. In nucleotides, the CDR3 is TGCGCCAGCAGGCCCGGGACTGACACCGGGGAGCTGTTTTTT.